The next 17 T cell receptor beta chains were all read from a single sample in a study of blood T cell repertoires in COVID-19 (dated by TCRdb to between 2020 and 2021). Library preparation was by the immunoSEQ multiplex PCR assay. The table was pulled from immuneACCESS by TCRdb, which kept in-frame rearrangements only. Such tables lose some clones; where checked, under half of the loss comes from unresolved V genes, and the rest has no known cause. The sample table lists some 280,000 clones, 80% to 90% of them with a count of one. The ten largest clonotypes hold less than 3% of the sample. Sequenced: peripheral blood. The receptors come from a woman in her 30s with active or convalescent COVID-19.

This chain links TRBV6-2 or TRBV6-3 with TRBJ1-2; maybe TRBD1 (5 bases). The V gene's germline CDR1 is MNHEY and CDR2 SVGEGT. The V end lost 4 bases, the J end lost 12 bases, and 12 bases lay between the germline ends. This CDR3 is built from 11 residues. In DNA form, the CDR3 reads TGTGCCAGCAGTTCCTTGACAGCGAACACCTTC. This sequence encodes CASSSLTANTF.

The sample holds a few counts of this clone. The V and J genes are TRBV19 and TRBJ1-4, with D maybe TRBD1 (5 bases). The CDR3 has 14 residues. The germline gives CDR1 LNHDA, CDR2 SQIVND (reference sequence). Trimming cost V 5 bases and J 7 bases, with 14 bases left between them. For the CDR3, the DNA is TGTGCCAGTAGTCGGGGGGAGGGAGGTGAAAAACTGTTTTTT. Protein: CASSRGEGGEKLFF.

J is TRBJ1-1 and V is TRBV19; D may be TRBD1 (5 bases). The CDR3 is 14 amino acids. CDR1 is LNHDA and CDR2 is SQIVND in the germline V gene (reference sequence). V was trimmed by 1 base and J by 4 bases, leaving 10 bases between them. The CDR3, as DNA: TGTGCCAGTAGTATAGGGTCCGGGGGCACTGAAGCTTTCTTT. Its protein product is CASSIGSGGTEAFF. Combining the CDR3 with reference TRBV19 and TRBJ1-1 gives the whole variable domain DGGITQSPKYLFRKEGQNVTLSCEQNLNHDAMYWYRQDPGQGLRLIYYSQIVNDFQKGDIAEGYSVSREKKESFPLTVTSAQKNPTAFYLCASSIGSGGTEAFFGQGTRLTVV.

The chain combines TRBV2 with TRBJ2-7; TRBD2 matches 8 bases. Germline V gene data show CDR1 as SNHLY and CDR2 as FYNNEI. V lost 7 bases to trimming and J lost 6 bases; unmatched junction nucleotides: 11. The CDR3 totals 14 residues. The chain's CDR3 is CASTLRGGYSEQYF. The CDR3 DNA sequence: TGTGCCAGCACACTTCGGGGGGGCTACAGCGAGCAGTACTTC.

Comments on this clone: At one end, the junction sequence differs from germline, possibly due to a read error. This chain uses TRBV6-2 or TRBV6-3 with TRBJ2-3; no clear D gene. Germline CDR1 is MNHEY and CDR2 is SVGEGT. The CDR3 runs to 13 residues. CDR3 region: CASSYSIPETQYF. In DNA, the CDR3 is TGTGCCAGCAGTTACTCGATCCCAGAAACGCAGTATTTT.

The chain uses TRBV3-1 (or the pseudogene TRBV3-2) and TRBJ1-2; TRBD1 aligns across 10 bases. The CDR3 totals 16 residues. The germline gives CDR1 LGHDT, CDR2 YNNKEL (reference sequence). V was clipped by 3 bases and J by 5 bases; unmatched bases: 9. CDR3 sequence (DNA): TGTGCCAGCAGCCATAGAAGACAGGGGGCAAGGTATGGCTACACCTTC. This encodes CASSHRRQGARYGYTF.

The rearrangement uses TRBV7-9 and TRBJ1-1; D is unresolved. In germline, CDR1 is SEHNR, CDR2 FQNEAQ (reference sequence). The ends were cut back, 1 base at V and 0 bases at J, with 9 bases in the middle. This CDR3 comprises 15 residues. CDR3 nucleotides: TGTGCCAGCAGCTTAGGTTCAGACATGAACACTGAAGCTTTCTTT. Its protein product is CASSLGSDMNTEAFF.

The V and J genes are TRBV7-2 and TRBJ1-1; D is ambiguous. Germline CDR1 reads SGHTA; CDR2 reads FQGNSA. This CDR3 has 12 residues. Trimming took off 5 bases at V and 7 bases at J, with 11 bases between the two ends. CDR3 coding DNA: TGTGCCAGCAGCCCGAAACTTAATGAAGCTTTCTTT. Residues: CASSPKLNEAFF.

The rearrangement links TRBV7-2 to TRBJ2-7; 7 bases align to TRBD2. Trimming took 5 bases from V and 2 from J; bases not matched to a gene: 9. This CDR3 has 15 residues. Germline lookup yields CDR1 SGHTA and CDR2 FQGNSA. As DNA, the CDR3 is TGTGCCAGCAGCACCGCCGCGGGGGTTCCCTACGAGCAGTACTTC. Translation gives CASSTAAGVPYEQYF.

The chain is built from TRBV6-5 and TRBJ1-4; TRBD1 is a possible D gene (5 bases). CDR3 length: 13 amino acids. Trimming pared 6 bases from V and 5 bases from J, leaving 10 bases between. The germline V gene has CDR1 MNHEY and CDR2 SVGAGI. For the CDR3, the DNA is TGTGCCAGCAGGACAGATCAAAATGAAAAACTGTTTTTT. This sequence encodes CASRTDQNEKLFF.

The CDR3 is CASSVDRAGTEAFF. As DNA, the CDR3 is TGTGCCAGCAGTGTCGACAGGGCGGGCACTGAAGCTTTCTTT. The chain employs TRBV27 and TRBJ1-1, with 7 bases fitting TRBD1. The CDR3 totals 14 residues. In germline, CDR1 is MNHEY, CDR2 SMNVEV (reference sequence). Trimming removed 5 bases from V and 4 bases from J; junction bases left unmatched: 7.

The V gene is TRBV25-1, the J gene TRBJ1-2, with D unclear. Trimming removed 6 bases at V and 5 bases at J, with 13 bases between. The CDR3 is 13 amino acids. Germline V CDR1 and CDR2: MGHDK, SYGVNS. Written as DNA, the CDR3 is TGTGCCAGCAGCCTGGCGGCAGCGTATGGCTACACCTTC. Its translation is CASSLAAAYGYTF.

V is TRBV18 and J is TRBJ1-1, with D perhaps TRBD1 (6 bases). Germline loops: CDR1 KGHSH, CDR2 LQKENI. The CDR3 covers 15 residues. The ends were cut back, 2 bases at V and 0 bases at J, with 10 bases in the middle. The CDR3 DNA reads as TGTGCCAGCTCACCAGGGACACCAATGAACACTGAAGCTTTCTTT. It is translated as CASSPGTPMNTEAFF.

This chain joins TRBV9 and TRBJ1-2, with D unresolved. The CDR3 has 15 amino acids. Germline V gene lookup returns CDR1 SGDLS and CDR2 YYNGEE. The germline V and J ends were trimmed by 0 bases and 3 bases, with 12 bases remaining between them. This CDR3 reads CASSVDSGMDYGYTF. In nucleotides, the CDR3 is TGTGCCAGCAGCGTAGATAGCGGGATGGACTATGGCTACACCTTC.

V usage is TRBV24-1 and J usage is TRBJ2-1; 8 bases fit TRBD1. The CDR3 runs 15 residues. The J segment lost 8 bases and the V segment lost 4 bases, leaving 9 bases of the junction unmatched. Germline CDR1 is KGHDR and CDR2 is SFDVKD. CDR3 sequence reads: CATSERRQGSDEQFF. Here the CDR3 DNA reads TGTGCCACCAGTGAGCGCCGACAGGGGAGCGATGAGCAGTTCTTC.

The chain is built from TRBV6-2 or TRBV6-3 and TRBJ1-2; tentative D call: TRBD1 (5 bases). V lost 6 bases and J 3 bases, leaving 14 bases between the germline ends. The CDR3 contains 14 residues. CDR1 is MNHEY and CDR2 is SVGEGT in the germline V gene. DNA of the CDR3: TGTGCCAGCAGCTCGGTCCTAGGGGACTATGGCTACACCTTC. This translates into CASSSVLGDYGYTF.

The chain uses TRBV12-5 and TRBJ2-7; D not certain. The germline gives CDR1 LGHNT, CDR2 FRNRAP. This CDR3 contains 14 residues. Trimming pared 6 bases from V and 4 bases from J, leaving 16 bases between. In DNA, the CDR3 is TGTGCTAGTGGGGATGGTGGAGATCGGTACGAGCAGTACTTC. Residues: CASGDGGDRYEQYF. The full variable domain, completed using reference TRBV12-5 and TRBJ2-7, is DARVTQTPRHKVTEMGQEVTMRCQPILGHNTVFWYRQTMMQGLELLAYFRNRAPLDDSGMPKDRFSAEMPDATLATLKIQPSEPRDSAVYFCASGDGGDRYEQYFGPGTRLTVT.